This T cell receptor (beta chain) was sequenced during a study of T cells in Graves' hyperthyroidism and ophthalmopathy. Findings of the study overall: Median prediction lead before ophthalmopathy onset was around 7 months with the model.

There were TCR beta CDR3 regions amplified from RNA transcripts. RT-PCR in the first round (using the HTBI primer set) targeted the TCR CDR3. One entry per CDR3 protein results from TCRdb running MiXCR on the multiplex PCR reads. The sample yields 300,000 to 500,000 distinct CDR3 sequences, more than 13% seen once. This clonotype was recorded many times. Its antigen is as yet unknown. Thyroid ultrasound and orbital computed tomography, with clinical symptoms and serum thyroxine and TRAb, informed diagnoses. CDR3 size: 16 residues. With 2 bases clipped from V and 12 bases from J, the junction kept 11 bases outside the gene matches. The germline V gene encodes CDR1 MDHEN and CDR2 SYDVKM.

Sequences were obtained from blood. This clonotype was sampled from a man aged 50-59 years with Graves' ophthalmopathy. The chain couples TRBV28 to TRBJ2-5; 14 bases are shared with TRBD2. In DNA, the CDR3 is TGTGCCAGCAGTTTACCCGGGACTAGCGGGAGATGGGGGGAGTACTTC. This gives the protein CASSLPGTSGRWGEYF.